Below, 25 T cell receptor beta chains from the same sample are listed, as sequenced in a study of blood T cell repertoires in COVID-19. Method: immunoSEQ multiplex PCR; TCRdb's copy keeps in-frame clones and lacks some. The sample has 25,000 to 35,000 clones; nearly 80% are singletons. Sequencing was performed on peripheral blood. The receptors shown here come from a woman in her 70s with acute or convalescent COVID-19.

The chain couples TRBV27 to TRBJ2-5; a possible D gene is TRBD2 (5 bases). The CDR3 extends over 14 amino acids. Germline V CDR1 and CDR2: MNHEY, SMNVEV (reference sequence). V lost 7 bases and J lost 2, with 14 bases in between. CDR3 amino acids: CASKHRGAQETQYF. In DNA, the CDR3 is TGTGCCAGCAAACACCGGGGAGCGCAAGAGACCCAGTACTTC.

The V gene is TRBV9, the J gene TRBJ1-2, with TRBD1 as a possible D gene (5 bases). CDR1 and CDR2 from the germline V gene are SGDLS and YYNGEE. The CDR3 is made up of 16 amino acids. Trimming removed 3 bases from V and 1 base from J, with 16 bases in between. CDR3 loop: CASSEGSDTGNYGYTF. DNA of the CDR3: TGTGCCAGCAGCGAAGGATCGGACACGGGTAACTATGGCTACACCTTC. The variable domain in full, with the rest retrieved from reference TRBV9 and TRBJ1-2, is DSGVTQTPKHLITATGQRVTLRCSPRSGDLSVYWYQQSLDQGLQFLIQYYNGEERAKGNILERFSAQQFPDLHSELNLSSLELGDSALYFCASSEGSDTGNYGYTFGSGTRLTVV.

The CDR3 DNA reads TGTGCCAGCAGTTACCCCGACAGGGGTAGGGACGAGCAGTACTTC. It translates to CASSYPDRGRDEQYF. This chain links TRBV6-2 or TRBV6-3 with TRBJ2-7, with 8 bases fitting TRBD1. V gave up 2 bases and J gave up 5 bases; unmatched junction bases: 8. CDR1 and CDR2 (germline): MNHEY, SVGEGT. The CDR3 length is 15 residues.

The genes are TRBV6-5 and TRBJ2-7; the D is unclear. CDR3 size: 13 residues. Trimming shortened V by 6 bases and J by 5 bases, and 14 bases separated the two germline ends. Germline V CDR1 and CDR2: MNHEY, SVGAGI. CDR3 in amino acids: CASREKRRNEQYF. The DNA for the CDR3 is TGTGCCAGCAGGGAGAAACGGAGAAACGAGCAGTACTTC.

A single count supports this clone. The chain has TRBV24-1 and TRBJ2-7, with D maybe TRBD1 (6 bases). V lost 4 bases and J lost 4, with 10 bases in between. The CDR3 runs 13 residues. Germline V gene sequence: CDR1 KGHDR, CDR2 SFDVKD. This CDR3 reads CATSDPTGYEQYF. CDR3 coding DNA: TGTGCCACCAGTGACCCCACAGGGTACGAGCAGTACTTC.

This clone was seen more than once but under ten times. The chain recombines TRBV5-4 with TRBJ2-1; 10 bases fit TRBD2. With V trimmed by 5 bases and J by 7 bases, 9 bases remained unmatched. This CDR3 is built from 15 residues. CDR1 and CDR2 from the germline V gene are SGHNT and YYREEE (reference sequence). The CDR3 reads CASSPVSGGANEQFF. CDR3 bases: TGTGCCAGCAGTCCGGTGAGCGGGGGGGCGAATGAGCAGTTCTTC.

This clone was observed once. The chain uses TRBV18 and TRBJ2-7, with 9 nucleotides matching TRBD1. The CDR3 is made up of 17 amino acids. CDR1 and CDR2 from the germline V gene are KGHSH and LQKENI. V was pared by 4 bases and J by 5 bases, with 15 bases of the junction left unmatched. In DNA, the CDR3 is TGTGCCAGCTCACTGTCCCGACCGGGACAGGGTAAAGACGAGCAGTACTTC. It codes for CASSLSRPGQGKDEQYF.

This sequence joins TRBV20-1 and TRBJ2-5; the match to TRBD2 covers 11 bases. CDR3 length equals 14 residues. V shed 6 bases, J shed 4 bases, and the junction held 7 bases outside the gene matches. Germline V gene sequence: CDR1 DFQATT, CDR2 SNEGSKA (reference sequence). The CDR3 coding sequence is TGCAGTGCAAGTCTAGCGGGAGGAGGAGAGACCCAGTACTTC. Translation: CSASLAGGGETQYF.

The chain recombines TRBV7-8 with TRBJ2-7, with 7 bases fitting TRBD2. Germline V gene data show CDR1 as SGHVS and CDR2 as FQNEAQ. With 5 bases clipped from V and 5 bases from J, the junction kept 12 bases outside the gene matches. The CDR3 is 15 residues long. CDR3 DNA: TGTGCCAGCAGCCCACGGGAGGCCACCCCCCACGAGCAGTACTTC. Its protein is CASSPREATPHEQYF.

This clone has only a few counts. This chain connects TRBV28 to TRBJ2-7; TRBD1 matches 8 bases. V was clipped by 6 bases and J by 3 bases; unmatched bases: 10. The germline V gene encodes CDR1 MDHEN and CDR2 SYDVKM. There are 15 residues in the CDR3. The CDR3 bases are TGTGCCAGCAGGAATGGGGCAGGGGGCAACTACGAGCAGTACTTC. It codes for CASRNGAGGNYEQYF.

The rearrangement links TRBV28 to TRBJ2-7, with 9 bases matching TRBD1. V shed 8 bases and J 2 bases; nucleotides not matched to a gene: 10. Germline V gene data show CDR1 as MDHEN and CDR2 as SYDVKM. The CDR3 spans 15 residues. CDR3 sequence: CASAPQGANPYEQYF. DNA of the CDR3: TGTGCCAGCGCCCCACAGGGGGCTAACCCCTACGAGCAGTACTTC.

The chain carries TRBV5-5 and TRBJ1-1; D is possibly TRBD1 (6 bases). CDR1 is SGHKS and CDR2 is YYEKEE in the germline V gene (reference sequence). CDR3 length: 17 amino acids. V dropped 3 bases and J dropped 1 base, with 19 bases sitting between them. CDR3 sequence: CASSSMDETGPNTEAFF. The CDR3 nucleotides are TGTGCCAGCAGCTCGATGGATGAAACAGGGCCGAACACTGAAGCTTTCTTT.

V gene TRBV6-5 combines with J gene TRBJ1-6, with D maybe TRBD1 (6 bases). Germline V gives CDR1 MNHEY, CDR2 SVGAGI. Trimming pared 7 bases from V and 7 bases from J, leaving 14 bases between. The CDR3 is 14 amino acids. CDR3 sequence reads: CASTRDKKNSPLHF. The CDR3 DNA is TGTGCCAGCACCCGGGACAAAAAAAATTCACCCCTCCACTTT.

The genes are TRBV28 and TRBJ1-2; D not certain. CDR3 length: 13 amino acids. Germline-derived CDR1 and CDR2 are MDHEN and SYDVKM. Trimming took 10 bases from V and 1 from J, leaving 13 bases between them. CDR3 residues: CATTPYGNYGYTF. The CDR3 DNA reads TGTGCCACTACCCCCTACGGTAACTATGGCTACACCTTC.

The rearrangement uses TRBV21-1 and TRBJ2-4; the D call of TRBD2 is as the table states it, not checked on the DNA. TRBV21-1 corresponds to a pseudogene. The CDR3 is made up of 16 amino acids. The CDR3 nucleotides are TGTGCCAGCAGCAAAGAAACTAGCGGTACCAAAAACATTCAGTACTTC. It specifies CASSKETSGTKNIQYF.

The chain links TRBV5-1 to TRBJ2-7; D possibly corresponds to TRBD2 (6 bases). The V gene's germline CDR1 is SGHRS and CDR2 YFSETQ. The CDR3 runs 14 residues. Trimming removed 4 bases from V and 4 bases from J, with 15 bases in between. The CDR3 is CASSPSGTSYEQYF. In DNA, the CDR3 is TGCGCCAGCAGCCCCTCCGGGACTTCTTACGAGCAGTACTTC.

This clone occurred once. The chain uses TRBV20-1 and TRBJ1-3; D call uncertain. This CDR3 comprises 16 residues. Germline V gene lookup returns CDR1 DFQATT and CDR2 SNEGSKA (reference sequence). V lost 3 bases and J lost 0, with 15 bases in between. The CDR3, as DNA: TGCAGTGCTAGTCCCGCCCTTACCAGCTCTGGAAACACCATATATTTT. It codes for CSASPALTSSGNTIYF.

This rearrangement joins TRBV5-1 to TRBJ2-3; 9 nucleotides agree with TRBD2. The CDR3 contains 17 residues. Germline CDR1 reads SGHRS; CDR2 reads YFSETQ. V was clipped by 0 bases and J by 0 bases; unmatched bases: 5. DNA of the CDR3: TGCGCCAGCAGCTTGGCCGCTAGCGGGGCCAGCACAGATACGCAGTATTTT. As protein: CASSLAASGASTDTQYF.

The chain combines TRBV28 with TRBJ1-3; D is possibly TRBD1 (6 bases). The CDR3 runs to 14 residues. CDR1 MDHEN and CDR2 SYDVKM come from the germline V gene. Between the trimmed V and J ends, which lost 8 bases and 0 bases, there was a span of 11 bases. CDR3 sequence: CASWTDFSGNTIYF. In DNA form, the CDR3 reads TGTGCCAGCTGGACAGATTTCTCTGGAAACACCATATATTTT. Drawing the rest from reference TRBV28 and TRBJ1-3, the complete variable domain is DVKVTQSSRYLVKRTGEKVFLECVQDMDHENMFWYRQDPGLGLRLIYFSYDVKMKEKGDIPEGYSVSREKKERFSLILESASTNQTSMYLCASWTDFSGNTIYFGEGSWLTVV.

J is TRBJ2-5 and V is TRBV25-1; D perhaps matches TRBD1 (5 bases). Germline V gene sequence: CDR1 MGHDK, CDR2 SYGVNS. The CDR3 has 18 amino acids. Trimming cost V 5 bases and J 4 bases, with 26 bases left between them. CDR3 residues: CASSRGARYGRVGETQYF. CDR3 coding DNA: TGTGCCAGCAGTCGTGGGGCCAGGTATGGCAGGGTCGGAGAGACCCAGTACTTC. The entire variable domain, with the rest obtained from reference TRBV25-1 and TRBJ2-5, is as follows: EADIYQTPRYLVIGTGKKITLECSQTMGHDKMYWYQQDPGMELHLIHYSYGVNSTEKGDLSSESTVSRIRTEHFPLTLESARPSHTSQYLCASSRGARYGRVGETQYFGPGTRLLVL.

The sample holds one count of this clone. The gene calls are TRBV3-1 (or the pseudogene TRBV3-2) and TRBJ2-1, with 8 bases identical to TRBD2. Germline assignment: CDR1 LGHDT and CDR2 YNNKEL (reference sequence). This CDR3 spans 16 amino acids. The ends lost 4 bases at V and 4 bases at J; junction bases unmatched: 9. The CDR3 loop reads CASSPDGGGSYNEQFF. In DNA form, the CDR3 reads TGTGCCAGCAGCCCAGACGGCGGGGGGTCATACAATGAGCAGTTCTTC.

V and J are TRBV4-3 and TRBJ2-7; D perhaps matches TRBD1 (5 bases). This CDR3 region has 15 residues. Germline CDR1 and CDR2: LGHNA and YSLEER. V was shortened by 0 bases and J by 3 bases, with 12 bases between the two germline ends. The CDR3 region is CASSQDTGPYYEQYF. In nucleotides, the CDR3 is TGCGCCAGCAGCCAAGATACAGGACCCTACTACGAGCAGTACTTC.

This rearrangement joins TRBV23-1 to TRBJ1-6; TRBD1 matches 9 bases. Being an ORF, TRBV23-1 has a function that is uncertain. V gave up 5 bases and J gave up 3 bases; unmatched junction bases: 5. CDR3 length: 16 residues. The CDR3 DNA reads TGCGCCAGCAGTAGGACAGGGGCGGGCTATAATTCACCCCTCCACTTT. Amino acid sequence: CASSRTGAGYNSPLHF.

The chain carries TRBV27 and TRBJ1-1; TRBD1 matches 9 bases. The CDR3 totals 14 residues. The ends lost 5 bases at V and 6 bases at J; junction bases unmatched: 7. Germline-derived CDR1 and CDR2 are MNHEY and SMNVEV (reference sequence). As DNA, the CDR3 is TGTGCCAGCAGTCCCCCCGGGACAGGGCCTGAAGCTTTCTTT. Protein product: CASSPPGTGPEAFF.

This chain joins TRBV7-3 and TRBJ2-1; TRBD2 aligns across 15 bases. V trimming: 5 bases; J trimming: 2 bases; junction bases outside the gene matches: 13. Per germline, CDR1 SGHTA and CDR2 FQGTGA. The CDR3 loop spans 20 amino acids. The CDR3 bases are TGTGCCAGCAGCCCTCTTGGGACTAGCGGGGGGATAATTGCCTACAATGAGCAGTTCTTC. Protein: CASSPLGTSGGIIAYNEQFF.